These 20 T cell receptor beta chains share one sample of origin, sequenced in a study of blood T cell repertoires in COVID-19. The table came from immunoSEQ multiplex PCR; TCRdb's copy has only in-frame clones and leaves some out. The table has tens of thousands of clones, about 79% seen once. The sequencing sample was made of peripheral blood. All receptors derive from a man aged 65 to 79 with acute or convalescent COVID-19.

The rearrangement links TRBV3-1 (or the pseudogene TRBV3-2) to TRBJ2-2; D perhaps matches TRBD1 (6 bases). Trimming stripped 8 bases from V and 0 bases from J, with 13 bases between. Germline values: CDR1 LGHDT, CDR2 YNNKEL (reference sequence). The CDR3 runs 15 residues. The CDR3 nucleotides read TGTGCCAGCGTGCTAGGGGGAGCGAACACCGGGGAGCTGTTTTTT. Protein product: CASVLGGANTGELFF.

The V and J genes are TRBV6-4 and TRBJ1-2, with TRBD1 identical over 7 bases. V trimming: 8 bases; J trimming: 14 bases; junction bases outside the gene matches: 23. Looked up from germline, CDR1 is MRHNA and CDR2 is SNTAGT. The CDR3 contains 15 residues. The CDR3 DNA sequence: TGTGCCAGCTCGCCAAATGGGGGACAGACTAAACAGCGGACCTTC. Translation: CASSPNGGQTKQRTF.

J is TRBJ2-6 and V is TRBV4-2, with D possibly matching TRBD1 (5 bases). Per germline, CDR1 LGHNA and CDR2 YNFKEQ. CDR3 length: 16 amino acids. V lost 1 base to trimming and J lost 0 bases, with 7 bases between them. Here the CDR3 reads CASSQGQNSGANVLTF. The CDR3 region has the DNA TGTGCCAGCAGCCAAGGACAGAACTCTGGGGCCAACGTCCTGACTTTC.

The J gene is TRBJ1-1, the V gene TRBV11-1, with 12 bases that match TRBD1. Germline trimming cut 6 bases from V and 3 bases from J; bases unmatched to any gene: 5. CDR1 and CDR2 from the germline V gene are SGHAT and FQDESV (reference sequence). The CDR3 contains 15 residues. The CDR3 is CASRKGQGADTEAFF. CDR3 coding DNA: TGTGCCAGCAGAAAGGGACAGGGGGCCGACACTGAAGCTTTCTTT. The full variable domain, its missing parts supplied by reference TRBV11-1 and TRBJ1-1, is EAEVAQSPRYKITEKSQAVAFWCDPISGHATLYWYRQILGQGPELLVQFQDESVVDDSQLPKDRFSAERLKGVDSTLKIQPAELGDSAMYLCASRKGQGADTEAFFGQGTRLTVV.

The chain recombines TRBV28 with TRBJ1-2, with 8 bases identical to TRBD1. CDR1 and CDR2 from the germline V gene are MDHEN and SYDVKM. The CDR3 is 14 amino acids. With V trimmed by 6 bases and J by 4 bases, 7 bases remained unmatched. As DNA, the CDR3 is TGTGCCAGCAGGTCAGGGGGCCTTATCTATGGCTACACCTTC. Translated: CASRSGGLIYGYTF.

The chain joins TRBV7-3 to TRBJ2-3, with D possibly being TRBD2 (5 bases). Between the trimmed V and J ends, which lost 5 bases and 1 base, there was a span of 7 bases. The CDR3 runs to 13 residues. Germline assignment: CDR1 SGHTA and CDR2 FQGTGA. The CDR3 DNA sequence: TGTGCCAGCAGCACGCGGGGCACAGATACGCAGTATTTT. Its protein product is CASSTRGTDTQYF.

V gene TRBV7-2 combines with J gene TRBJ1-2; maybe TRBD1 (6 bases). The CDR3 covers 14 residues. V gave up 0 bases and J gave up 6 bases, with 11 bases separating them. The germline CDR1 and CDR2 sequences are SGHTA and FQGNSA. The CDR3, as DNA: TGTGCCAGCAGCTTAGCTTTCCGGACAGATGGCTACACCTTC. This translates into CASSLAFRTDGYTF.

The rearrangement uses TRBV28 and TRBJ2-6; no reliable D call. Deletions cut 5 bases from V and 0 bases from J, with 8 bases between. The CDR3 runs to 15 residues. CDR1 is MDHEN and CDR2 is SYDVKM in the germline V gene. The CDR3 region has the DNA TGTGCCAGCAGTACCCACGGCTCTGGGGCCAACGTCCTGACTTTC. It specifies CASSTHGSGANVLTF.

The J gene is TRBJ1-2, the V gene TRBV7-9; D gene unclear. The germline CDR1 and CDR2 sequences are SEHNR and FQNEAQ (reference sequence). Trimming stripped 1 base from V and 7 bases from J, with 13 bases between. The CDR3 runs 14 residues. The CDR3 DNA is TGTGCCAGCAGCTTAGTCCGAGGTGGAGGTGGCTACACCTTC. Translation gives CASSLVRGGGGYTF.

CDR3 nucleotides: TGTGCCAGCAGTTTAAACAGGGAGACCCAGTACTTC. Residues: CASSLNRETQYF. The chain has TRBV28 and TRBJ2-5; tentatively, D is TRBD1 (5 bases). From germline, CDR1 is MDHEN and CDR2 SYDVKM. The CDR3 consists of 12 residues. V lost 2 bases and J 5 bases, leaving 6 bases between the germline ends.

This clone was counted only a few times. The V gene is TRBV28, the J gene TRBJ1-2; 11 bases align to TRBD1. The CDR3 has 16 residues. J lost 3 bases, V lost 1 base, and 4 bases had no gene match. The V gene's germline CDR1 is MDHEN and CDR2 SYDVKM. The CDR3 sequence: CASSLSGQGVDYGYTF. DNA for the CDR3: TGTGCCAGCAGTTTATCGGGACAGGGGGTGGACTATGGCTACACCTTC.

The CDR3 DNA reads TGTGCCAGCAGCTCCGACAGGGGTCAACCGAATGAAAAACTGTTTTTT. Its protein is CASSSDRGQPNEKLFF. The chain employs TRBV5-8 and TRBJ1-4; 8 positions agree with TRBD1. This CDR3 is built from 16 residues. CDR1 and CDR2 from the germline V gene are SGHTS and YDEGEE. The V gene end was trimmed by 3 bases and the J gene end by 5 bases; junction bases not matched to a gene: 9. The complete variable domain, with remaining parts taken from reference TRBV5-8 and TRBJ1-4, reads EAGVTQSPTHLIKTRGQQATLRCSPISGHTSVYWYQQALGLGLQFLLWYDEGEERNRGNFPPRFSGRQFPNYSSELNVNALELEDSALYLCASSSDRGQPNEKLFFGSGTQLSVL.

This rearrangement joins TRBV7-9 to TRBJ2-2; no definite D call. The CDR3 is 11 residues long. Trimming pared 11 bases from V and 6 bases from J, leaving 10 bases between. Germline-derived CDR1 and CDR2 are SEHNR and FQNEAQ (reference sequence). The CDR3, as DNA: TGTGCCTTCAGTGTCTCCGGGGAGCTGTTTTTT. Its protein product is CAFSVSGELFF.

The chain carries TRBV6-5 and TRBJ1-6; D possibly corresponds to TRBD1 (6 bases). The V end lost 0 bases, the J end lost 9 bases, and 15 bases lay between the germline ends. CDR3 length: 16 amino acids. Germline values: CDR1 MNHEY, CDR2 SVGAGI. The CDR3 loop is CASSYSRGASFSPLHF. The CDR3 DNA sequence: TGTGCCAGCAGTTACTCGCGGGGGGCTAGTTTTTCACCCCTCCACTTT.

This chain uses TRBV3-1 (or the pseudogene TRBV3-2) with TRBJ2-7; 13 bases agree with TRBD2. The V and J ends lost 1 base and 1 base, in that order; junction bases with no gene match: 4. The CDR3 totals 17 residues. Germline assignment: CDR1 LGHDT and CDR2 YNNKEL (reference sequence). CDR3 DNA: TGTGCCAGCAGCCAAGCCGGACTAGCGGGAGCGTCCTACGAGCAGTACTTC. Protein product: CASSQAGLAGASYEQYF.

The chain couples TRBV7-3 to TRBJ2-6, with a possible D match to TRBD1 (5 bases). V lost 4 bases and J lost 0, with 16 bases in between. CDR3 length: 18 amino acids. Germline CDR1 is SGHTA and CDR2 is FQGTGA. Here the CDR3 reads CASSSFATANSGANVLTF. CDR3 DNA sequence: TGTGCCAGCAGCTCATTTGCGACAGCTAACTCTGGGGCCAACGTCCTGACTTTC.

The genes are TRBV24-1 and TRBJ2-7; a weak D match, TRBD2 (6 bases). The CDR3 is made up of 16 amino acids. The V gene's germline CDR1 is KGHDR and CDR2 SFDVKD. Trimming pared 5 bases from V and 5 bases from J, leaving 21 bases between. The CDR3 DNA reads as TGTGCCACCAGTGGGGGAGGACACGAGGGTTTCGACGAGCAGTACTTC. This gives the protein CATSGGGHEGFDEQYF.

This clone was picked up a small number of times. The V call is TRBV7-3, the J call TRBJ1-2; no firm D call. Germline assignment: CDR1 SGHTA and CDR2 FQGTGA. The CDR3 runs 12 residues. Between the trimmed V and J ends, which lost 5 bases and 4 bases, there was a span of 8 bases. The CDR3 sequence: CASSLESYGYTF. The DNA of the CDR3 is TGTGCCAGCAGCCTGGAGAGCTATGGCTACACCTTC.

The rearrangement links TRBV18 to TRBJ1-1; perhaps TRBD1 as D (5 bases). The CDR3 consists of 14 residues. With 3 bases removed from V and 4 bases from J, the gap between germline ends came to 12 bases. Germline-derived CDR1 and CDR2 are KGHSH and LQKENI. The CDR3 here is CASSPGHLGTEAFF. Here the CDR3 DNA reads TGTGCCAGCTCACCCGGACACCTGGGCACTGAAGCTTTCTTT.

The CDR3 loop is CASSQGGGGRRRSPLHF. The DNA of the CDR3 is TGCGCCAGCAGCCAAGGGGGCGGGGGGCGCCGACGATCACCCCTCCACTTT. This chain connects TRBV4-1 to TRBJ1-6; possible D gene TRBD1, 6 bases. Looked up from germline, CDR1 is MGHRA and CDR2 is YSYEKL. The V end was cut by 1 base, the J end by 10 bases, with 20 bases between. The CDR3 length is 17 residues.